This T cell receptor beta chain was obtained from a study of blood T cell repertoires in COVID-19. As for the study in general: Sample material is recorded as cDNA or gDNA derived from T cells, B-cell-depleted T cells, or PBMCs.

The germline V gene has CDR1 LGHNA and CDR2 YNFKEQ. Trimming removed 0 bases from V and 7 bases from J; junction bases left unmatched: 7. The CDR3 sequence is 16 residues long. Clones were sequenced by immunoSEQ multiplex PCR, and TCRdb holds only the in-frame ones, with some missing. Among under 450,000 clones listed, more than 75% were seen once. Sequencing was performed on peripheral blood. This TCR came from a human donor with acute or convalescent COVID-19. The donor label of this sample is uncertain. The chain uses TRBV4-2 and TRBJ2-1, with 9 bases aligning to TRBD2. CDR3 nucleotide sequence: TGTGCCAGCAGCCAAGATCCTGCGGGGGGGCGGAATGAGCAGTTCTTC. Amino acid sequence: CASSQDPAGGRNEQFF.